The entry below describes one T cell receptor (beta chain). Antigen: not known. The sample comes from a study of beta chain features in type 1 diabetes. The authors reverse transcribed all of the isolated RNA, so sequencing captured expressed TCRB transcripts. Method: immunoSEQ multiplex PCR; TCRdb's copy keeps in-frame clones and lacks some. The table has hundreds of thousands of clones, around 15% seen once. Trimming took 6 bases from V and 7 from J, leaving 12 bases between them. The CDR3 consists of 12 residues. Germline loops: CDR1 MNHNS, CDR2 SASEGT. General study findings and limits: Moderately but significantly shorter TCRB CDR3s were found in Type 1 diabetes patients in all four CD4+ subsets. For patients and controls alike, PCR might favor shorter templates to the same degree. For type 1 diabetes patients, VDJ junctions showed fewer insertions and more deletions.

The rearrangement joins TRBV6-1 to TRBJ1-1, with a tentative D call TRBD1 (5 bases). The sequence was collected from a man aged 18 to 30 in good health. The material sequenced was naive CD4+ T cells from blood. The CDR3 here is CASSQLTGEAFF. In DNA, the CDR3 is TGTGCCAGCAGCCAGCTAACAGGTGAAGCTTTCTTT.